This T cell receptor beta chain was captured by sequencing in a study of cytomegalovirus exposure and HLA in healthy donors. Study information: Unique TCRs from HLA-typed donors, 80 million to 90 million of them, were held in an early data release.

CDR3 length: 12 residues. V was cut by 0 bases and J by 5 bases, with 5 bases left in between. Germline V gene sequence: CDR1 SGDLS, CDR2 YYNGEE. A multiplex PCR was run with 60 Vbeta primers and 13 Jbeta primers. Measured with immunoSEQ multiplex PCR; TCRdb has only the in-frame clones, and not every one. The sample shows roughly 100,000 clones, nearly 85% of them seen only once. General observations from the study: The authors judged a highly shared variant cluster likely a sequencing artifact. Among the most significant clusters, several appeared linked to common viral pathogens in a later analysis.

As concerns this clone: What it binds is not known.

Those who donated were healthy bone marrow donors. The sample comprised PBMCs. The chain is built from TRBV9 and TRBJ2-5; no clear D gene. This receptor was taken from a man between 18 and 35 years old in good health and CMV-seronegative. The CDR3 loop reads CASSVVGETQYF. The CDR3 DNA sequence: TGTGCCAGCAGCGTAGTGGGCGAGACCCAGTACTTC.